This T cell receptor beta chain was profiled in a study of blood T cell repertoires in COVID-19. Overall study context: Sites in the United States, Italy and Spain provided acute and convalescent COVID-19 samples. PBMCs, B-cell-depleted T cells, or T cells provided the cDNA or gDNA that made up the material.

This CDR3 has 16 amino acids. Germline loops: CDR1 KGHSH, CDR2 LQKENI. The V and J ends lost 5 bases and 0 bases respectively, with 17 bases between them. Per the original data handling: Reference gene primers were amplified, and this amplification served to estimate nucleated cell counts. Libraries were prepared by immunoSEQ multiplex PCR; TCRdb keeps only in-frame clonotypes and omits some of them. For V, J and clone size, that table is used; D and trimming come from the DNA. This sample has under 200,000 clones; about 85% occur once, and the top ten carry roughly 8.1%. The chain is built from TRBV18 and TRBJ2-7; no reliable D call. The clonotype was recovered from a woman of 80 years or more with COVID-19, enrolled during active disease. Sequenced material: peripheral blood. The chain's CDR3 is CASSSVLAPGSYEQYF. The DNA of the CDR3 is TGTGCCAGCTCATCGGTTTTAGCACCCGGCTCCTACGAGCAGTACTTC.